The 23 T cell receptor beta chains in this list originate from one sample, sequenced in a study of blood T cell repertoires in COVID-19. Profiling relied on immunoSEQ multiplex PCR, and the TCRdb table lists in-frame clones only, not all of them. The sample comprises 260,000 or so clones, over 70% of which are singletons, and approximately 9% rests with the top ten. The sequencing input was peripheral blood. These receptors were collected from a human donor in a cohort sampled during active COVID-19.

V and J are TRBV4-1 and TRBJ1-2; TRBD1 aligns across 9 bases. With 0 bases clipped from V and 7 bases from J, the junction kept 6 bases outside the gene matches. CDR1 MGHRA and CDR2 YSYEKL come from the germline V gene. The CDR3 runs to 15 residues. The CDR3 spells CASSQDGTGWGGYTF. The CDR3 nucleotides read TGCGCCAGCAGCCAAGATGGGACAGGGTGGGGTGGCTACACCTTC.

V and J are TRBV5-1 and TRBJ2-2; the D is unclear. The CDR3 extends over 13 amino acids. Per the germline V gene, CDR1 is SGHRS and CDR2 is YFSETQ. Trimming took 4 bases from V and 3 from J, leaving 7 bases between them. The CDR3 protein is CASSLGYTGELFF. The CDR3 nucleotides are TGCGCCAGCAGCCTAGGTTACACCGGGGAGCTGTTTTTT. Looking up the rest from reference TRBV5-1 and TRBJ2-2 gives the full variable domain: KAGVTQTPRYLIKTRGQQVTLSCSPISGHRSVSWYQQTPGQGLQFLFEYFSETQRNKGNFPGRFSGRQFSNSRSEMNVSTLELGDSALYLCASSLGYTGELFFGEGSRLTVL.

The J gene is TRBJ2-1, the V gene TRBV6-5, with 13 bases identical to TRBD2. This CDR3 region has 13 residues. V was pared by 7 bases and J by 9 bases, with 3 bases of the junction left unmatched. Germline-derived CDR1 and CDR2 are MNHEY and SVGAGI. CDR3 in DNA: TGTGCCAGCAAACTAGCGGGAGGGAGTGAGCAGTTCTTC. This encodes CASKLAGGSEQFF.

V usage is TRBV20-1 and J usage is TRBJ2-2; possible D gene TRBD1, 5 bases. CDR1 is DFQATT and CDR2 is SNEGSKA in the germline V gene (reference sequence). This CDR3 is built from 11 residues. V shed 4 bases and J shed 5 bases, with 5 bases lying between them. This chain's CDR3 is CSATGTGELFF. The DNA of the CDR3 is TGCAGTGCTACAGGGACCGGGGAGCTGTTTTTT.

V is TRBV10-3 and J is TRBJ1-2; 11 bases map to TRBD1. CDR3 size: 13 residues. In germline, CDR1 is ENHRY, CDR2 SYGVKD. The J segment lost 8 bases and the V segment lost 9 bases, leaving 8 bases of the junction unmatched. CDR3 sequence: CAITGQGVEGYTF. As DNA, the CDR3 is TGTGCCATTACGGGACAGGGGGTGGAGGGCTACACCTTC.

The V call is TRBV18, the J call TRBJ2-5; 10 bases line up with TRBD1. The J segment lost 5 bases and the V segment lost 3 bases, leaving 15 bases of the junction unmatched. This CDR3 has 18 amino acids. The germline gives CDR1 KGHSH, CDR2 LQKENI. The CDR3 loop reads CASSPKTGGFLREETQYF. The CDR3 DNA reads as TGTGCCAGCTCACCCAAGACAGGGGGCTTTCTACGTGAGGAGACCCAGTACTTC.

The chain carries TRBV19 and TRBJ1-1; 10 bases are shared with TRBD1. CDR1 is LNHDA and CDR2 is SQIVND in the germline V gene (reference sequence). The CDR3 is 16 amino acids. V shed 7 bases, J shed 3 bases, and the junction held 11 bases outside the gene matches. CDR3 in amino acids: CASKRWMGTGDTEAFF. The CDR3 bases are TGTGCCAGTAAGAGATGGATGGGGACAGGGGACACTGAAGCTTTCTTT.

The chain recombines TRBV3-1 (or the pseudogene TRBV3-2) with TRBJ2-3; 12 positions match TRBD2. In germline, CDR1 is LGHDT, CDR2 YNNKEL (reference sequence). The CDR3 runs 20 residues. V trimming: 4 bases; J trimming: 0 bases; junction bases outside the gene matches: 14. The CDR3 DNA sequence: TGTGCCAGCAGCCCTTATTCAACCGGGACTAGCGGGTTTAGCACAGATACGCAGTATTTT. Protein: CASSPYSTGTSGFSTDTQYF.

This clone appeared once. The CDR3 region has the DNA TGTGCCAGCAGTCACGGGAGTACTGGAAACACCATATATTTT. It specifies CASSHGSTGNTIYF. The chain carries TRBV6-2 or TRBV6-3 and TRBJ1-3; no clear D. This CDR3 is 14 amino acids long. CDR1 and CDR2 (germline): MNHEY, SVGEGT. The germline V and J ends were trimmed by 5 bases and 2 bases, with 10 bases remaining between them.

In this sample, this clone turned up once. The chain links TRBV7-8 to TRBJ1-2; 11 bases agree with TRBD1. The length of the CDR3 is 14 residues. The trim removed 5 bases at V and 10 bases at J, leaving 9 bases unmatched. CDR1 and CDR2 (germline): SGHVS, FQNEAQ. The CDR3 is CASSQRDRGTFYTF. Here the CDR3 DNA reads TGTGCCAGCAGCCAGCGGGACAGGGGGACCTTCTACACCTTC.

Worth noting for this clone: The junction departs from germline at one end; a sequencing error may be responsible. The CDR3 sequence: CASRGGRSSEQYF. In DNA, the CDR3 is TGTGCCAGCAGGGGCGGGAGATCCTCCGAGCAGTACTTC. The chain recombines TRBV3-1 (or the pseudogene TRBV3-2) with TRBJ2-7; TRBD2 agrees at 7 bases. Germline CDR1 LGHDT, CDR2 YNNKEL (reference sequence). The CDR3 is 13 residues long.

V and J are TRBV4-3 and TRBJ2-3, with D possibly TRBD2 on 5 matching bases. CDR3 length equals 15 residues. The ends were cut back, 0 bases at V and 3 bases at J, with 10 bases in the middle. CDR1 and CDR2 from the germline V gene are LGHNA and YSLEER. The CDR3 region is CASSQELRGTDTQYF. CDR3 in DNA: TGCGCCAGCAGCCAAGAACTCCGAGGGACAGATACGCAGTATTTT.

This clone appeared a single time. The V and J genes are TRBV10-1 and TRBJ2-2; D might be TRBD1 (5 bases). Per germline, CDR1 WNHNN and CDR2 SYGVQD (reference sequence). The CDR3 runs to 14 residues. Trimming left V 2 bases short and J 7 bases short, with 11 bases between. The CDR3, as DNA: TGCGCCAGCAGTGAGGGGGCAGGGCTCGGGGAGCTGTTTTTT. It is translated as CASSEGAGLGELFF.

This chain connects TRBV6-2 or TRBV6-3 to TRBJ1-5, with D perhaps TRBD1 (6 bases). The CDR3 loop spans 16 amino acids. The V end lost 5 bases, the J end lost 4 bases, and 18 bases lay between the germline ends. The germline gives CDR1 MNHEY, CDR2 SVGEGT. CDR3 region: CASSDSQGSRNQPQHF. The CDR3 DNA reads TGTGCCAGCAGTGATTCCCAGGGGAGTAGAAATCAGCCCCAGCATTTT.

The chain recombines TRBV5-1 with TRBJ2-7; 9 bases match TRBD1. Germline V CDR1 and CDR2: SGHRS, YFSETQ. This CDR3 has 14 amino acids. The V segment lost 0 bases and the J segment 3 bases; nucleotides outside the gene matches: 1. The CDR3 region has the DNA TGCGCCAGCAGCTTGGGACAGGGGGACTACGAGCAGTACTTC. Translating it yields CASSLGQGDYEQYF.

The chain recombines TRBV2 with TRBJ1-2, with D perhaps matching TRBD1 (5 bases). This CDR3 comprises 14 residues. CDR1 SNHLY and CDR2 FYNNEI come from the germline V gene. V gave up 7 bases and J gave up 4 bases, with 16 bases separating them. The CDR3, as DNA: TGTGCCAGCATGGTAGGGGCCACCGGCTATGGCTACACCTTC. It yields the protein CASMVGATGYGYTF. The entire variable domain, with the rest obtained from reference TRBV2 and TRBJ1-2, is as follows: EPEVTQTPSHQVTQMGQEVILRCVPISNHLYFYWYRQILGQKVEFLVSFYNNEISEKSEIFDDQFSVERPDGSNFTLKIRSTKLEDSAMYFCASMVGATGYGYTFGSGTRLTVV.

The rearrangement joins TRBV28 to TRBJ2-1; 14 nucleotides agree with TRBD2. Per the germline V gene, CDR1 is MDHEN and CDR2 is SYDVKM. V trimming: 3 bases; J trimming: 4 bases; junction bases outside the gene matches: 2. The CDR3 runs to 16 residues. The CDR3 sequence is CASSLRTSGGYNEQFF. CDR3 sequence (DNA): TGTGCCAGCAGTTTGCGGACTAGCGGGGGGTACAATGAGCAGTTCTTC. Variable domain in full (rest from reference TRBV28 and TRBJ2-1): DVKVTQSSRYLVKRTGEKVFLECVQDMDHENMFWYRQDPGLGLRLIYFSYDVKMKEKGDIPEGYSVSREKKERFSLILESASTNQTSMYLCASSLRTSGGYNEQFFGPGTRLTVL.

The rearrangement uses TRBV2 and TRBJ2-7; 12 nucleotides match TRBD2. The CDR3 length is 16 residues. V lost 2 bases, J lost 6 bases, and 8 bases stayed unmatched. Germline V gives CDR1 SNHLY, CDR2 FYNNEI. In DNA form, the CDR3 reads TGTGCCAGCAGTGAAACGCTAGCGGGGGGGCCAGGCGAGCAGTACTTC. Its translation is CASSETLAGGPGEQYF.

Written as DNA, the CDR3 is TGTGCCAGCAGCTCCACCGGGGGGCTGGGAAACATTCAGTACTTC. Translating gives CASSSTGGLGNIQYF. This chain joins TRBV5-4 and TRBJ2-4; weak D call: TRBD2 (7 bases). CDR3 size: 15 residues. Trimming cost V 3 bases and J 6 bases, with 16 bases left between them. The V gene's germline CDR1 is SGHNT and CDR2 YYREEE (reference sequence).

The V call is TRBV6-1, the J call TRBJ1-2, with 11 nucleotides matching TRBD1. CDR1 MNHNS and CDR2 SASEGT come from the germline V gene. With 2 bases clipped from V and 5 bases from J, the junction kept 13 bases outside the gene matches. The CDR3 is 18 amino acids. In nucleotides, the CDR3 is TGTGCCAGCAGTGAATTAGGCGGACAGGGGGCGCGAAGGTATGGCTACACCTTC. Its protein is CASSELGGQGARRYGYTF.

V gene TRBV3-1 (or the pseudogene TRBV3-2) combines with J gene TRBJ2-7; 8 bases map to TRBD1. CDR1 and CDR2 from the germline V gene are LGHDT and YNNKEL (reference sequence). Losses at the gene ends were 4 bases for V and 7 bases for J; bases not matched to a gene: 12. The CDR3 contains 15 residues. The DNA of the CDR3 is TGTGCCAGCAGCCCCCCCCCATCAGGGGGCCAAGAGCAGTACTTC. Translation: CASSPPPSGGQEQYF.

V gene TRBV5-6 combines with J gene TRBJ2-2; possible D gene TRBD1, 6 bases. The CDR3 extends over 18 amino acids. V was pared by 4 bases and J by 0 bases, with 19 bases between. Germline V gene data show CDR1 as SGHDT and CDR2 as YYEEEE. As DNA, the CDR3 is TGTGCCAGCAGCGCCCTGGGCAGGGGTTACGCGAACACCGGGGAGCTGTTTTTT. This encodes CASSALGRGYANTGELFF.

This clone was recorded once. This chain connects TRBV6-5 to TRBJ1-1, with 9 bases identical to TRBD1. The germline V gene has CDR1 MNHEY and CDR2 SVGAGI. The CDR3 extends over 14 amino acids. Trimming took 7 bases from V and 6 from J; bases not matched to a gene: 9. In nucleotides, the CDR3 is TGTGCCAGCAAGGACAGGGGATTAGCAGCTGAAGCTTTCTTT. It translates to CASKDRGLAAEAFF.